These 19 T cell receptor beta chains share one sample of origin, sequenced in a study of T cell responses to AZD1222 COVID-19 vaccine (dated by TCRdb to about 2021). What this sample's time point label stands for: baseline before first vaccination. The method behind the library was the immunoSEQ multiplex PCR assay. TCRdb holds this immuneACCESS table with in-frame rearrangements only. Some clones are missing; in checked studies, unresolved V genes explain under half, and the rest has no known cause. The sample records roughly 80,000 clones, roughly 90% of which are singletons. Clones ranked in the top ten supply roughly 4.2% of the sample. Sequenced here: peripheral blood, sampled on day 0 of AZD1222 vaccination. These receptor sequences come from an adult in good health.

The chain recombines TRBV5-4 with TRBJ1-3; the D gene is possibly TRBD1 (5 bases). The CDR3 loop spans 15 amino acids. CDR1 and CDR2 (germline): SGHNT, YYREEE (reference sequence). V lost 4 bases, J lost 3 bases, and 14 bases lay in between. This CDR3 is CASSPNPRGGNTIYF. The CDR3 DNA sequence: TGTGCCAGCAGCCCCAACCCTAGGGGTGGAAACACCATATATTTT.

This clone was recorded once. The J gene is TRBJ1-4, the V gene TRBV10-3; 10 bases align to TRBD1. CDR1 and CDR2 (germline): ENHRY, SYGVKD. Trimming removed 9 bases from V and 8 bases from J; junction bases left unmatched: 6. The CDR3 has 13 amino acids. CDR3 sequence reads: CAIHRDRGEKLFF. CDR3 bases: TGTGCCATTCACCGGGACAGGGGCGAAAAACTGTTTTTT.

V usage is TRBV2 and J usage is TRBJ2-7; no definite D call. The CDR3 extends over 13 amino acids. V was shortened by 4 bases and J by 5 bases, with 12 bases between the two germline ends. Germline V CDR1 and CDR2: SNHLY, FYNNEI. This CDR3 reads CASSGSRMNEQYF. The DNA for the CDR3 is TGTGCCAGCAGTGGGTCACGAATGAACGAGCAGTACTTC.

This chain uses TRBV24-1 with TRBJ2-7, with D possibly matching TRBD2 (5 bases). The V end lost 5 bases, the J end lost 7 bases, and 14 bases lay between the germline ends. The CDR3 is 13 amino acids. Germline V gene lookup returns CDR1 KGHDR and CDR2 SFDVKD. The CDR3: CATSGSGVGEQYF. CDR3 DNA: TGTGCCACCAGTGGTTCCGGGGTTGGGGAGCAGTACTTC.

This clone showed up just once. V gene TRBV7-9 combines with J gene TRBJ1-1; D is perhaps TRBD1 (5 bases). CDR1 is SEHNR, CDR2 FQNEAQ, per germline (reference sequence). This CDR3 region has 12 residues. Deletions cut 1 base from V and 11 bases from J, with 11 bases between. CDR3 sequence (DNA): TGTGCCAGCAGCTTAGAAGGGGTTTGGGCTTTCTTT. It translates to CASSLEGVWAFF.

The chain couples TRBV6-5 to TRBJ1-5; a weak D match, TRBD1 (6 bases). Deletions cut 3 bases from V and 4 bases from J, with 13 bases between. The CDR3 loop spans 15 amino acids. Germline V gives CDR1 MNHEY, CDR2 SVGAGI. CDR3 coding DNA: TGTGCCAGCAGTTATAACAGGGACCGAAATCAGCCCCAGCATTTT. It yields the protein CASSYNRDRNQPQHF.

This clone was recorded only once. The J gene is TRBJ1-2, the V gene TRBV18, with 8 bases fitting TRBD1. This CDR3 contains 15 residues. Germline V CDR1 and CDR2: KGHSH, LQKENI. With 2 bases clipped from V and 6 bases from J, the junction kept 8 bases outside the gene matches. The CDR3 region is CASSPATGEGHGYTF. The CDR3 nucleotides are TGTGCCAGCTCACCAGCGACAGGGGAAGGCCATGGCTACACCTTC.

The chain joins TRBV5-4 to TRBJ1-1; unclear D gene. V lost 3 bases and J lost 1, with 10 bases in between. Germline lookup yields CDR1 SGHNT and CDR2 YYREEE (reference sequence). The CDR3 has 14 amino acids. The CDR3 loop reads CASSSSRQNTEAFF. The DNA for the CDR3 is TGTGCCAGCAGCTCTTCCAGGCAGAACACTGAAGCTTTCTTT.

The chain joins TRBV5-1 to TRBJ1-1, with unresolved D. V lost 0 bases and J 8 bases, leaving 8 bases between the germline ends. The length of the CDR3 is 12 residues. CDR1 and CDR2 from the germline V gene are SGHRS and YFSETQ. The chain's CDR3 is CASSLVSGEAFF. The CDR3 DNA sequence: TGCGCCAGCAGCTTGGTTAGCGGGGAAGCTTTCTTT.

The V gene is TRBV11-2, the J gene TRBJ2-2, with 7 positions matching TRBD2. With V trimmed by 1 base and J by 0 bases, 2 bases remained unmatched. Germline CDR1 and CDR2: SGHAT and FQNNGV. This CDR3 has 16 amino acids. Here the CDR3 reads CASSLVTSANTGELFF. The CDR3 bases are TGTGCCAGCAGCTTAGTAACTAGCGCGAACACCGGGGAGCTGTTTTTT. The full variable domain, rest sourced from reference TRBV11-2 and TRBJ2-2, is EAGVAQSPRYKIIEKRQSVAFWCNPISGHATLYWYQQILGQGPKLLIQFQNNGVVDDSQLPKDRFSAERLKGVDSTLKIQPAKLEDSAVYLCASSLVTSANTGELFFGEGSRLTVL.

The chain employs TRBV11-2 and TRBJ1-6; perhaps TRBD1 as D (5 bases). V dropped 2 bases and J dropped 9 bases, with 11 bases sitting between them. The CDR3 totals 14 residues. Per the germline V gene, CDR1 is SGHAT and CDR2 is FQNNGV. The CDR3 sequence is CASSLPGGASPLHF. The CDR3 region has the DNA TGTGCCAGCAGCTTACCCGGCGGGGCTTCACCCCTCCACTTT.

The chain is built from TRBV2 and TRBJ1-2; TRBD1 aligns across 9 bases. Germline trimming cut 6 bases from V and 5 bases from J; bases unmatched to any gene: 7. Germline assignment: CDR1 SNHLY and CDR2 FYNNEI. The CDR3 totals 14 residues. Written as DNA, the CDR3 is TGTGCCAGCAGGGGGGGACAGGGCACTTATGGCTACACCTTC. It is translated as CASRGGQGTYGYTF.

Comment on this clone: A junction boundary mismatches the germline segment, possibly from a read error. The V and J genes are TRBV6-5 and TRBJ1-2; unclear D gene. Germline values: CDR1 MNHEY, CDR2 SVGAGI. CDR3 length: 12 amino acids. The CDR3 protein is CASSDSGDGYTF. DNA for the CDR3: TGTGCCAGCAGTGACTCTGGGGATGGCTACACCTTC.

The chain carries TRBV12-3 or TRBV12-4 and TRBJ2-7; the D gene could be TRBD1 or TRBD2 (5 bases each). V gave up 5 bases and J gave up 7 bases, with 15 bases separating them. The CDR3 has 13 amino acids. Here the CDR3 DNA reads TGTGCCAGCAGTCCCGGGACCGCGAGGGAGCAGTACTTC. Amino acids: CASSPGTAREQYF.

The rearrangement uses TRBV5-6 and TRBJ1-2, with a tentative D call TRBD1 (5 bases). Looked up from germline, CDR1 is SGHDT and CDR2 is YYEEEE. The ends were cut back, 3 bases at V and 11 bases at J, with 17 bases in the middle. This CDR3 is built from 13 residues. The CDR3 bases are TGTGCCAGCAGCTGGGGCCCGCAGGGTGGATACACCTTC. It codes for CASSWGPQGGYTF.

This chain uses TRBV7-9 with TRBJ1-6; TRBD1 is a possible D gene (6 bases). Germline lookup yields CDR1 SEHNR and CDR2 FQNEAQ (reference sequence). The CDR3 contains 14 residues. V gave up 5 bases and J gave up 8 bases, with 13 bases separating them. Written as DNA, the CDR3 is TGTGCCAGCAGCCCAAGGGGGTTCGATTCACCCCTCCACTTT. It yields the protein CASSPRGFDSPLHF.

The rearrangement joins TRBV4-1 to TRBJ1-5; 7 bases are shared with TRBD1. The junction had 6 bases not matched to a gene; V was cut back by 4 bases and J by 3 bases. This CDR3 contains 15 residues. In germline, CDR1 is MGHRA, CDR2 YSYEKL. The CDR3 nucleotides are TGCGCCAGCAGCCTCATGGACAGGCACAATCAGCCCCAGCATTTT. It codes for CASSLMDRHNQPQHF.

V and J are TRBV7-8 and TRBJ1-3; D gene ambiguous. V lost 5 bases and J lost 2, with 10 bases in between. The V gene's germline CDR1 is SGHVS and CDR2 FQNEAQ. The CDR3 has 14 residues. CDR3 protein: CASSLPGAGNTIYF. CDR3 coding DNA: TGTGCCAGCAGCCTCCCCGGGGCTGGAAACACCATATATTTT.

The chain joins TRBV14 to TRBJ1-6; maybe TRBD1 (6 bases). V lost 4 bases, J lost 5 bases, and 9 bases lay in between. Per the germline V gene, CDR1 is SGHDN and CDR2 is FVKESK. This CDR3 is built from 14 residues. The CDR3 is CASSPGHNNSPLHF. For the CDR3, the DNA is TGTGCCAGCAGCCCGGGACACAATAATTCACCCCTCCACTTT.